This TCR beta chain was captured by sequencing in a study of T cell responses to AZD1222 COVID-19 vaccine. Assay: immunoSEQ multiplex PCR; the TCRdb copy retains only in-frame clones and omits some. The sample carries over 100,000 clones, about 89% recorded once. CDR3 length equals 12 residues. With 3 bases removed from V and 5 bases from J, the gap between germline ends came to 10 bases. The germline CDR1 and CDR2 sequences are SQVTM and ANQGSEA. This clone was found once. Its antigen is unknown. Broader study findings: Variant regions that are unmutated are reportedly the target of nearly half of spike-specific TCRs.

The sample consisted of peripheral blood, taken 28 days after the second AZD1222 dose. This TCR derives from an adult who received the AZD1222 COVID-19 vaccine. The V and J genes are TRBV29-1 and TRBJ2-5; D is perhaps TRBD1 (7 bases). DNA of the CDR3: TGCAGCGTTGAGCCAGGGGGGGAGACCCAGTACTTC. It encodes CSVEPGGETQYF.